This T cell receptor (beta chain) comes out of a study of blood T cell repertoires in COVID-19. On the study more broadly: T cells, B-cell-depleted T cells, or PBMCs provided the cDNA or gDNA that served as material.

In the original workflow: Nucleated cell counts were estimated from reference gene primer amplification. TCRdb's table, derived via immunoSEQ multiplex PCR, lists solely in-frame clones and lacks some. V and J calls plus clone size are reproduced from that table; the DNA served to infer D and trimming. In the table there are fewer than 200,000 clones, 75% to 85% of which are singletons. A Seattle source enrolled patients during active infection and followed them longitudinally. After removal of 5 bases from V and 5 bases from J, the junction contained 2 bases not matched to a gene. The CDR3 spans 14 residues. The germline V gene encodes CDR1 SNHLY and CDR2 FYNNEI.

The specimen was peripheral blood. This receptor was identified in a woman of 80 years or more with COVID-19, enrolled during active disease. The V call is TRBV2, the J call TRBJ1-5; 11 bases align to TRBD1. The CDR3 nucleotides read TGTGCCAGCAGTCAGGACAGGGGGCATCAGCCCCAGCATTTT. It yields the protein CASSQDRGHQPQHF.